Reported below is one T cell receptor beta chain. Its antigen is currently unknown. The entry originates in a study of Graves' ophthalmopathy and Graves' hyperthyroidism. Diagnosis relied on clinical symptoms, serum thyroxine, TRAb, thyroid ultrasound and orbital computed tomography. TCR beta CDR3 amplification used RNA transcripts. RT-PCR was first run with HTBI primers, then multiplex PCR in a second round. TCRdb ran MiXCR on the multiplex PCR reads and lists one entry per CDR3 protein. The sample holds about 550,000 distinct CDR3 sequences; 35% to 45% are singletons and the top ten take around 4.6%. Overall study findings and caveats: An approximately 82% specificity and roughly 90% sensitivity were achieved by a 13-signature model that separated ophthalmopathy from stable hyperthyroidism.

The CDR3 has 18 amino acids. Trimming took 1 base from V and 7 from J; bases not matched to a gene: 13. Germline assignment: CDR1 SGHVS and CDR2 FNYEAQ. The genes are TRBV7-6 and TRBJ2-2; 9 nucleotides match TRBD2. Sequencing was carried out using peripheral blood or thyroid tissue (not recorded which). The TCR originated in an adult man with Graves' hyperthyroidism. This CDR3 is CASSLGFSGRPDHGELFF. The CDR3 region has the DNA TGTGCCAGCAGCTTAGGTTTCAGCGGGAGGCCTGATCACGGGGAGCTGTTTTTT.